The entry below describes one T cell receptor (beta chain). Its antigen is not known. J gave up 0 bases and V 1 base, and 0 bases lay outside the gene matches. The CDR3 runs to 13 residues. Germline CDR1 is GTSNPN and CDR2 is SVGIG (reference sequence). This entry comes from a study of cytomegalovirus exposure and HLA in healthy donors. Study-wide results and limits: Several of the most significant clusters appeared, in a later analysis, to be linked to common viral pathogens.

In the PCR, 60 Vbeta and 13 Jbeta primers were used. The assay was immunoSEQ multiplex PCR, and TCRdb's table has in-frame clones only and misses some. The sample gives approximately 140,000 clones, 70% to 85% of which show up once; around 3% is in the top ten. The clonotype comes from a boy aged 2 to 10 in good health and CMV-seronegative. Sequencing was carried out using PBMCs. The genes are TRBV30 and TRBJ2-7; 7 bases map to TRBD2. CDR3 residues: CAWSAGGSYEQYF. The CDR3, as DNA: TGTGCCTGGAGTGCGGGGGGCTCCTACGAGCAGTACTTC.